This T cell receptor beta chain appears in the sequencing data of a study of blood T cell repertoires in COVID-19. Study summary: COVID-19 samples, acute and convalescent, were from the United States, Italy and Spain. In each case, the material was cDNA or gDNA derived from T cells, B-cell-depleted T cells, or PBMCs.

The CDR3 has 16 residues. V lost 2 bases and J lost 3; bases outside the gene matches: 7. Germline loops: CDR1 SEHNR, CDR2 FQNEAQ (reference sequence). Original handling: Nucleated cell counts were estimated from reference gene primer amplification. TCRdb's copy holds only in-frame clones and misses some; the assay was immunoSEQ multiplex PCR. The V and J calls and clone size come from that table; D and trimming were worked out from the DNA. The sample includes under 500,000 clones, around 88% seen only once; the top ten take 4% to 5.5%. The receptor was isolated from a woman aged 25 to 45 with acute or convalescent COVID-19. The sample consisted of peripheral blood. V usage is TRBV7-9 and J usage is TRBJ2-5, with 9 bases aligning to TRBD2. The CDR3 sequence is CASSLPLAGIKETQYF. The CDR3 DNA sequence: TGTGCCAGCAGCTTACCGCTAGCGGGGATCAAAGAGACCCAGTACTTC. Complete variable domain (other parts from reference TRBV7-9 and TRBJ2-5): DTGVSQNPRHKITKRGQNVTFRCDPISEHNRLYWYRQTLGQGPEFLTYFQNEAQLEKSRLLSDRFSAERPKGSFSTLEIQRTEQGDSAMYLCASSLPLAGIKETQYFGPGTRLLVL.